These T cell receptor beta chains were read from a single sample in a study of T cells expressing NK-cell markers. For each CDR3 protein, TCRdb gives one entry from its re-call of the 5' RACE reads, without DNA. The sample includes about 140,000 distinct CDR3 sequences. Sequencing used blood T cells: a sorted CD56 or NKG2C T cell subset, CD4+ or CD8+ T cells, or bulk PBMC T cells (not recorded which). All receptors come from a man in his late teens or twenties in good health. Each CDR3 is given with its conserved first and last residue.

v_call: TRBV28; j_call: TRBJ2-3; cdr3_aa: CASSFGRSISTDTQYF
v_call: TRBV9; j_call: TRBJ2-1; cdr3_aa: CASKLTNEQFF
v_call: TRBV13; j_call: TRBJ2-1; cdr3_aa: CASSLVGRPGGSGGNEQFF
v_call: TRBV19; j_call: TRBJ2-1; cdr3_aa: CASSTGLNYNEQFF
v_call: TRBV7-2; j_call: TRBJ2-3; cdr3_aa: CASSFGTASTDTQYF
v_call: TRBV5-6; j_call: TRBJ2-1; cdr3_aa: CASSTMTSEYNEQFF
v_call: TRBV4-2; j_call: TRBJ2-3; cdr3_aa: CASSPGLAGAGTDTQYF
v_call: TRBV6-6; j_call: TRBJ2-1; cdr3_aa: CASSYRPIEQFF
v_call: TRBV3-1; j_call: TRBJ2-3; cdr3_aa: CASSQEYGRASLTDTQYF
v_call: TRBV27; j_call: TRBJ1-2; cdr3_aa: CASSLGWDSPYGYTF
v_call: TRBV12-3/TRBV12-4; j_call: TRBJ2-7; cdr3_aa: CASSLEPREGYSEQYF
v_call: TRBV10-2; j_call: TRBJ2-1; cdr3_aa: CASSDIIAGTGGNEQFF
v_call: TRBV6-2/TRBV6-3; j_call: TRBJ2-7; cdr3_aa: CASSYSLGTIYEQYF
v_call: TRBV5-4; j_call: TRBJ2-3; cdr3_aa: CASSLGRGTDTQYF
v_call: TRBV18; j_call: TRBJ2-7; cdr3_aa: CASSSPEGPYEQYF
v_call: TRBV6-1; j_call: TRBJ1-4; cdr3_aa: CASSEWGPSEKLFF
v_call: TRBV9; j_call: TRBJ2-1; cdr3_aa: CASSVGWRGSYNEQFF
v_call: TRBV7-8; j_call: TRBJ1-5; cdr3_aa: CASSPLTGNQPQHF
v_call: TRBV7-2; j_call: TRBJ1-3; cdr3_aa: CASSLGGRGNTIYF
v_call: TRBV20-1; j_call: TRBJ1-1; cdr3_aa: CNWQGGTEAFF
v_call: TRBV12-3/TRBV12-4; j_call: TRBJ2-5; cdr3_aa: CASRTSGREETQYF
v_call: TRBV10-3; j_call: TRBJ2-1; cdr3_aa: CAISDQGTAYNEQFF
v_call: TRBV21-1; j_call: TRBJ1-2; cdr3_aa: CASTKGRNYGYTF
v_call: TRBV6-1; j_call: TRBJ2-7; cdr3_aa: CASSPTSEGIYEQYF
v_call: TRBV7-9; j_call: TRBJ1-1; cdr3_aa: CASSPGTEAFF